Below, one T cell receptor (beta chain) is given with its context. What it recognizes is unknown. Terminally differentiated effector memory CD45RA+ cells were left out of the naive CD8 fraction, which was CD45RO-negative and positively selected for CCR7. These data are taken from a study of shared clonotypes between healthy human individuals. Overall study results and limits: Rarefaction exposed incomplete sorted-subset sequencing despite large depth.

V was cut by 0 bases and J by 5 bases, with 11 bases left in between. The germline V gene has CDR1 WSHSY and CDR2 SAAADI. This CDR3 has 16 residues. The data were produced by immunoSEQ multiplex PCR, yet TCRdb's version contains in-frame clones alone and is incomplete. The sample shows about 2 million clones, approximately 94% of them seen only once. The clonotype was recovered from a man between 18 and 35 years old in good health. V usage is TRBV10-2 and J usage is TRBJ1-6; D is possibly TRBD1 (6 bases). The source material was naive CD8+ T cells sorted from blood. The chain's CDR3 is CASSESPGANNSPLHF. The CDR3 nucleotides read TGCGCCAGCAGTGAGTCCCCGGGGGCGAATAATTCACCCCTCCACTTT.